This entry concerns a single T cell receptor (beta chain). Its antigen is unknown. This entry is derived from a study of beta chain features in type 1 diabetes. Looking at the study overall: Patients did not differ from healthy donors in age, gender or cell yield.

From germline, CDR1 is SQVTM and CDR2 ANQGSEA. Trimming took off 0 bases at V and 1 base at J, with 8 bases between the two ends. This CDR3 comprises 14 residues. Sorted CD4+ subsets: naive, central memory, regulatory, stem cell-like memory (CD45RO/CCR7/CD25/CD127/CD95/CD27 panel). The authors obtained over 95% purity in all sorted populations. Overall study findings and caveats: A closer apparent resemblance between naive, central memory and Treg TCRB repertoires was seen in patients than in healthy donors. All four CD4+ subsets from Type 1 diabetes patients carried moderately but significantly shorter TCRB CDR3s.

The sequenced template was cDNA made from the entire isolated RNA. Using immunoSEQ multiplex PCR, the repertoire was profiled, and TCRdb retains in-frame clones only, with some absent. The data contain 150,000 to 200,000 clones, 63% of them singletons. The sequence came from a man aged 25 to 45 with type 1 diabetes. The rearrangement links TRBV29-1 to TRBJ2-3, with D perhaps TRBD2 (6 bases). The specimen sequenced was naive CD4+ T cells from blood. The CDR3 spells CSVEDTSRTDTQYF. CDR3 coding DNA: TGCAGCGTTGAAGATACTAGCCGCACAGATACGCAGTATTTT.